These T cell receptor beta chains were read from a single sample in a study of T cells in tumors after PD-1 blockade. Profiling relied on immunoSEQ multiplex PCR, and the TCRdb table lists in-frame clones only, not all of them. The data contain around 50,000 clones, about four fifths of them singletons. Sample: PBMCs, taken before anti-PD-1 treatment. Receptors were obtained from a human donor with basal cell carcinoma. Both conserved end residues are part of each CDR3. The order of the fields is clone size, D gene, J gene, V gene, CDR3 DNA, CDR3 protein. D genes are given only for firm matches. Clone size is shown for a subset of rows, as once, few, many or a class of expanded clone.

clone_size: .
d_call: TRBD1
j_call: TRBJ2-1
v_call: TRBV7-8
cdr3_nt: TGTGCCAGCGGCAAGACAGGGCCTGAGGGGGAGCAGTTCTTC
cdr3_aa: CASGKTGPEGEQFF

clone_size: .
d_call: .
j_call: TRBJ2-1
v_call: TRBV18
cdr3_nt: TGTGCCAGCTCACAAACGGAGGGTAATGAGCAGTTCTTC
cdr3_aa: CASSQTEGNEQFF

clone_size: .
d_call: .
j_call: TRBJ2-1
v_call: TRBV11-1
cdr3_nt: TGTGCCAGCAGCTCGTACAAGGGCTCCTACAATGAGCAGTTCTTC
cdr3_aa: CASSSYKGSYNEQFF

clone_size: once
d_call: TRBD1
j_call: TRBJ2-7
v_call: TRBV6-1
cdr3_nt: TGTGCCAGCAGTGAGCAGGGGGCAGGCTACGAGCAGTACTTC
cdr3_aa: CASSEQGAGYEQYF

clone_size: few
d_call: .
j_call: TRBJ2-7
v_call: TRBV12-5
cdr3_nt: TGTGCTAGTGGTTCGCCGACGGATGAAACCTACGAGCAGTACTTC
cdr3_aa: CASGSPTDETYEQYF

clone_size: few
d_call: .
j_call: TRBJ2-7
v_call: TRBV28
cdr3_nt: TGTGCCAGCAGTTTAGGAGGGTTGGGGGCCTACGAGCAGTACTTC
cdr3_aa: CASSLGGLGAYEQYF

clone_size: .
d_call: .
j_call: TRBJ1-2
v_call: TRBV29-1
cdr3_nt: TGCAGCGTTAAGACTTCCCGGAGCTACACCTTC
cdr3_aa: CSVKTSRSYTF

clone_size: .
d_call: TRBD1
j_call: TRBJ2-5
v_call: TRBV19
cdr3_nt: TGTGCCAGTAGTATAGGAGGGGGCAGAGAGACCCAGTACTTC
cdr3_aa: CASSIGGGRETQYF

clone_size: .
d_call: .
j_call: TRBJ2-7
v_call: TRBV5-1
cdr3_nt: TGCGCCAGCAGGCTGGGGAGCTCCTACGAGCAGTACTTC
cdr3_aa: CASRLGSSYEQYF

clone_size: .
d_call: TRBD1
j_call: TRBJ1-2
v_call: TRBV28
cdr3_nt: TGTGCCAGCAGTTTAATAGGTCGGACAGGATTGAGACGTGGCTACACCTTC
cdr3_aa: CASSLIGRTGLRRGYTF

clone_size: .
d_call: TRBD2
j_call: TRBJ2-5
v_call: TRBV10-1
cdr3_nt: TGCGCCAGCAGTACCGGGACTAGCGGGGGGGCCGGAGAGACCCAGTACTTC
cdr3_aa: CASSTGTSGGAGETQYF

clone_size: .
d_call: .
j_call: TRBJ2-2
v_call: TRBV3-1/TRBV3-2
cdr3_nt: TGTGCCAGCAGCCAAGGTCTAGTGGGGTGGACCGGGGAGCTGTTTTTT
cdr3_aa: CASSQGLVGWTGELFF

clone_size: .
d_call: TRBD2
j_call: TRBJ2-7
v_call: TRBV7-6
cdr3_nt: TGTGCCAGCAGCCACCCCCGGCGCGGGGGTAGCTCCTACGAGCAGTACTTC
cdr3_aa: CASSHPRRGGSSYEQYF

clone_size: .
d_call: TRBD2
j_call: TRBJ2-3
v_call: TRBV19
cdr3_nt: TGTGCCAGTAGTATCCAGACTAGCGGGACCGACACAGATACGCAGTATTTT
cdr3_aa: CASSIQTSGTDTDTQYF

clone_size: .
d_call: .
j_call: TRBJ1-1
v_call: TRBV28
cdr3_nt: TGTGCCAGCAGTCCCCCTCTGAACACTGAAGCTTTCTTT
cdr3_aa: CASSPPLNTEAFF

clone_size: .
d_call: .
j_call: TRBJ2-6
v_call: TRBV2
cdr3_nt: TGTGCCAGCAGTGAAGCGCTACTGGACGCGGAGGGGGCCAACGCCCTGACTTTC
cdr3_aa: CASSEALLDAEGANALTF

clone_size: few
d_call: .
j_call: TRBJ1-5
v_call: TRBV28
cdr3_nt: TGTGCCAGCAGTTTAATCGGGACGGCCAATCAGCCCCAGCATTTT
cdr3_aa: CASSLIGTANQPQHF

clone_size: .
d_call: .
j_call: TRBJ2-2
v_call: TRBV7-3
cdr3_nt: TGTGCCAGCAGCCCACTTCCCCGGGGGAACACCGGGGAGCTGTTTTTT
cdr3_aa: CASSPLPRGNTGELFF

clone_size: few
d_call: .
j_call: TRBJ1-5
v_call: TRBV15
cdr3_nt: TGTGCCACCAGCAGAGAGGGGGATCAGCCCCAGCATTTT
cdr3_aa: CATSREGDQPQHF

clone_size: .
d_call: .
j_call: TRBJ1-4
v_call: TRBV20-1
cdr3_nt: TGCAGTGCTAGTTTTGGGTTGACTAATGAAAAACTGTTTTTT
cdr3_aa: CSASFGLTNEKLFF

clone_size: .
d_call: .
j_call: TRBJ1-1
v_call: TRBV6-5
cdr3_nt: TGTGCCAGCAATTCCGGACGGGACCACACTGAAGCTTTCTTT
cdr3_aa: CASNSGRDHTEAFF

clone_size: .
d_call: .
j_call: TRBJ1-5
v_call: TRBV27
cdr3_nt: TGTGCCAGCAGTTTATCTGTGGGCTATAGCAATCAGCCCCAGCATTTT
cdr3_aa: CASSLSVGYSNQPQHF

clone_size: .
d_call: TRBD1
j_call: TRBJ1-5
v_call: TRBV2
cdr3_nt: TGTGCCAGCAACCGGGACAGGGGAAATCAGCCCCAGCATTTT
cdr3_aa: CASNRDRGNQPQHF

clone_size: .
d_call: TRBD2
j_call: TRBJ2-5
v_call: TRBV11-3
cdr3_nt: TGTGCCAGCAGCTCGGGACTAGCAGAAGAGACCCAGTACTTC
cdr3_aa: CASSSGLAEETQYF

clone_size: .
d_call: .
j_call: TRBJ1-1
v_call: TRBV29-1
cdr3_nt: TGCAGCGTTGAAGATTATAGACCCCCGAACACTGAAGCTTTCTTT
cdr3_aa: CSVEDYRPPNTEAFF

clone_size: many
d_call: .
j_call: TRBJ1-2
v_call: TRBV7-2
cdr3_nt: TGTGCCAGCAGCTTAGCGTCCAGCGGCCCCCAATCTGGCTACACCTTC
cdr3_aa: CASSLASSGPQSGYTF

clone_size: .
d_call: .
j_call: TRBJ2-3
v_call: TRBV28
cdr3_nt: TGTGCCAGCAGCGCTTGGGGGCAAACAGATACGCAGTATTTT
cdr3_aa: CASSAWGQTDTQYF

clone_size: few
d_call: TRBD1
j_call: TRBJ1-5
v_call: TRBV5-5
cdr3_nt: TGTGCCAGCAGCTTGGTTGGGACAGGGTCTCAGCCCCAGCATTTT
cdr3_aa: CASSLVGTGSQPQHF

clone_size: .
d_call: .
j_call: TRBJ2-5
v_call: TRBV29-1
cdr3_nt: TGCAGCGTTGTATCGGACGGAGGGACCCAGTACTTC
cdr3_aa: CSVVSDGGTQYF

clone_size: .
d_call: .
j_call: TRBJ2-4
v_call: TRBV15
cdr3_nt: TGTGCCACCAGCTTAGTCGGGGCAGAAAACATTCAGTACTTC
cdr3_aa: CATSLVGAENIQYF

clone_size: .
d_call: .
j_call: TRBJ2-5
v_call: TRBV21-1
cdr3_nt: TGTGCCAGCAGCAAAGGCCGATCCGGATACCAAGAGACCCAGTACTTC
cdr3_aa: CASSKGRSGYQETQYF

clone_size: .
d_call: TRBD2
j_call: TRBJ2-3
v_call: TRBV2
cdr3_nt: TGTGCCAGCATCCCTCGCCGGGAGGGAGATACGCAGTATTTT
cdr3_aa: CASIPRREGDTQYF

clone_size: .
d_call: .
j_call: TRBJ2-2
v_call: TRBV9
cdr3_nt: TGTGCCAGCAGCGAAAATACGAACACCGGGGAGCTGTTTTTT
cdr3_aa: CASSENTNTGELFF

clone_size: once
d_call: .
j_call: TRBJ2-7
v_call: TRBV6-2/TRBV6-3
cdr3_nt: TGTGCCAGCAGTTCTGTCTACGAGCAGTACTTC
cdr3_aa: CASSSVYEQYF

clone_size: .
d_call: .
j_call: TRBJ1-1
v_call: TRBV7-9
cdr3_nt: TGTGCCAGCAGGAACGGACAGCTGAACACTGAAGCTTTCTTT
cdr3_aa: CASRNGQLNTEAFF

clone_size: .
d_call: TRBD1
j_call: TRBJ1-2
v_call: TRBV2
cdr3_nt: TGTGCCAGCAGCCGGACAGGCAAGTTCCATGGCTACACCTTC
cdr3_aa: CASSRTGKFHGYTF

clone_size: few
d_call: .
j_call: TRBJ1-2
v_call: TRBV4-1
cdr3_nt: TGCGCCAGCAGCCAAGAAATGGCCCGGCACTATGGCTACACCTTC
cdr3_aa: CASSQEMARHYGYTF

clone_size: .
d_call: TRBD1
j_call: TRBJ1-5
v_call: TRBV29-1
cdr3_nt: TGCAGCGTTGCGTTTGGGACAGGGGGCGGTCAGCCCCAGCATTTT
cdr3_aa: CSVAFGTGGGQPQHF

clone_size: .
d_call: .
j_call: TRBJ2-7
v_call: TRBV4-1
cdr3_nt: TGCGCCAGCAGCCAAGAGGCAGCCTCCTACGAGCAGTACTTC
cdr3_aa: CASSQEAASYEQYF

clone_size: .
d_call: TRBD1
j_call: TRBJ2-5
v_call: TRBV7-6
cdr3_nt: TGTGCCAGCAGCTTGGGACAGGGTGGGGGGGAGACCCAGTACTTC
cdr3_aa: CASSLGQGGGETQYF

clone_size: few
d_call: .
j_call: TRBJ2-2
v_call: TRBV3-1/TRBV3-2
cdr3_nt: TGTGCCAGCAGCCAACATTCGCGAGGGGAGCTGTTTTTT
cdr3_aa: CASSQHSRGELFF

clone_size: .
d_call: TRBD1
j_call: TRBJ2-3
v_call: TRBV27
cdr3_nt: TGTGCCAGCAGCTCCCCGGGACAGGGCATCAGGTTGCAGTATTTT
cdr3_aa: CASSSPGQGIRLQYF

clone_size: .
d_call: .
j_call: TRBJ1-5
v_call: TRBV6-1
cdr3_nt: TGTGCCAGCAGTGAAGTCCTCTCAACCGCAAGCAATCAGCCCCAGCATTTT
cdr3_aa: CASSEVLSTASNQPQHF

clone_size: .
d_call: .
j_call: TRBJ2-5
v_call: TRBV7-9
cdr3_nt: TGTGCCAGCAGCTTAGGTCGGGACCAGTATGAGGGCCAGTACTTC
cdr3_aa: CASSLGRDQYEGQYF

clone_size: .
d_call: .
j_call: TRBJ2-5
v_call: TRBV5-4
cdr3_nt: TGTGCCAGCAGCTTCGGGTTGCGGGTAGGCCAAGAGACCCAGTACTTC
cdr3_aa: CASSFGLRVGQETQYF

clone_size: .
d_call: .
j_call: TRBJ1-1
v_call: TRBV2
cdr3_nt: TGTGCCAGCAGTGAAGTGGAGGGGACTGAAGCTTTCTTT
cdr3_aa: CASSEVEGTEAFF

clone_size: once
d_call: TRBD1
j_call: TRBJ1-5
v_call: TRBV7-3
cdr3_nt: TGTGCCAGCAGCCAGGGGGATACAAATCAGCCCCAGCATTTT
cdr3_aa: CASSQGDTNQPQHF

clone_size: .
d_call: TRBD2
j_call: TRBJ2-1
v_call: TRBV29-1
cdr3_nt: TGCAGCGTCGGGACTAGTAATGAGCAGTTCTTC
cdr3_aa: CSVGTSNEQFF

clone_size: .
d_call: TRBD2
j_call: TRBJ2-1
v_call: TRBV5-1
cdr3_nt: TGCGCCAGCAGCTTAGGGGCGACTAGCGGGGGGAAGGACAATGAGCAGTTCTTC
cdr3_aa: CASSLGATSGGKDNEQFF

clone_size: few
d_call: .
j_call: TRBJ2-3
v_call: TRBV29-1
cdr3_nt: TGCAGCGTTGCGTCTGGGGGGCCAGATACGCAGTATTTT
cdr3_aa: CSVASGGPDTQYF

clone_size: .
d_call: .
j_call: TRBJ1-1
v_call: TRBV24-1
cdr3_nt: TGTGCCACCAGTGATGGCAGGGGCAGCGCTGAAGCTTTCTTT
cdr3_aa: CATSDGRGSAEAFF

clone_size: .
d_call: .
j_call: TRBJ1-1
v_call: TRBV15
cdr3_nt: TGTGCCACCAGCAGAGATGGGGGGGCCGAAGCTTTCTTT
cdr3_aa: CATSRDGGAEAFF

clone_size: .
d_call: .
j_call: TRBJ1-4
v_call: TRBV21-1
cdr3_nt: TGTGCCAGCAGCAGGGCTGGGCATTCTGCAACTAATGAAAAACTGTTTTTT
cdr3_aa: CASSRAGHSATNEKLFF

clone_size: .
d_call: TRBD1
j_call: TRBJ1-4
v_call: TRBV19
cdr3_nt: TGTGCCAGTAGTGCTCGACAGGGGTTTAATGAAAAACTGTTTTTT
cdr3_aa: CASSARQGFNEKLFF

clone_size: .
d_call: TRBD2
j_call: TRBJ2-1
v_call: TRBV7-8
cdr3_nt: TGTGCCAGCAGCTTAGTGGGCGGGGGGACACACAATGAGCAGTTCTTC
cdr3_aa: CASSLVGGGTHNEQFF

clone_size: .
d_call: .
j_call: TRBJ1-2
v_call: TRBV6-6
cdr3_nt: TGTGCCAGCAGGCAGGACCTTAACTATGGCTACACCTTT
cdr3_aa: CASRQDLNYGYTF

clone_size: .
d_call: TRBD2
j_call: TRBJ2-3
v_call: TRBV3-1/TRBV3-2
cdr3_nt: TGTGCCAGCAGCCAGACTAGCGGGCCGGGGGGGACGCAGTATTTT
cdr3_aa: CASSQTSGPGGTQYF

clone_size: .
d_call: TRBD2
j_call: TRBJ2-6
v_call: TRBV14
cdr3_nt: TGTGCCAGCAGCCAACGTCGTGGGGGGGCTGGGGCCAACGTCCTGACTTTC
cdr3_aa: CASSQRRGGAGANVLTF

clone_size: .
d_call: TRBD2
j_call: TRBJ2-5
v_call: TRBV3-1/TRBV3-2
cdr3_nt: TGTGCCAGCCGGCCTGCTAGCGGGGGCATGTCTTCAAAAGAGACCCAGTACTTC
cdr3_aa: CASRPASGGMSSKETQYF